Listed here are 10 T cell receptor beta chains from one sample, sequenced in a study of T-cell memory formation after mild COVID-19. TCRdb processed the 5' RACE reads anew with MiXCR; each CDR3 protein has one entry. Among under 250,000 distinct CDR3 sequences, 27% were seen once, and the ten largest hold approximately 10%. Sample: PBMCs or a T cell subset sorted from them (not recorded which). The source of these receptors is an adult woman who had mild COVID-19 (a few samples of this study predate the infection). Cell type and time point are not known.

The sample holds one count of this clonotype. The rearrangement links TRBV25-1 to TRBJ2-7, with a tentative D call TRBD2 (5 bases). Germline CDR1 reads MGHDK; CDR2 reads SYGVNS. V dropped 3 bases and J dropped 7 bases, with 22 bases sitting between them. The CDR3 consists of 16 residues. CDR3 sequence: CASSDQPTTRVGEQYF. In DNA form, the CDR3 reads TGTGCCAGCAGTGACCAGCCAACGACGAGGGTCGGGGAGCAGTACTTC.

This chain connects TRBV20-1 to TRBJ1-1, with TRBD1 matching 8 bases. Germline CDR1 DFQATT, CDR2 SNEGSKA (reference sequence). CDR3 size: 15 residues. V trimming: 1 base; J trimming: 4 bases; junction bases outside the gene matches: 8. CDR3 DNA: TGCAGTGCTAGAGGAAAACAGGGGGTTCGCACTGAAGCTTTCTTT. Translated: CSARGKQGVRTEAFF.

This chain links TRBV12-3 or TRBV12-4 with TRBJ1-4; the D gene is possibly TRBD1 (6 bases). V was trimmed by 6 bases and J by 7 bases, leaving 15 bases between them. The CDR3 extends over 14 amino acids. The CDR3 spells CASRGVGGSEKLFF. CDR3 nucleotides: TGTGCCAGCAGGGGAGTGGGGGGCAGTGAAAAACTGTTTTTT.

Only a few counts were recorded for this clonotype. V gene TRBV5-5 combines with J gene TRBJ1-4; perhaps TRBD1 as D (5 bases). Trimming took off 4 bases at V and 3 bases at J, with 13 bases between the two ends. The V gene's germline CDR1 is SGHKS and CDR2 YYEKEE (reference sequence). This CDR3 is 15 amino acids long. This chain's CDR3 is CASSHDPGANEKLFF. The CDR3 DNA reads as TGTGCCAGCAGCCATGACCCGGGGGCTAATGAAAAACTGTTTTTT.

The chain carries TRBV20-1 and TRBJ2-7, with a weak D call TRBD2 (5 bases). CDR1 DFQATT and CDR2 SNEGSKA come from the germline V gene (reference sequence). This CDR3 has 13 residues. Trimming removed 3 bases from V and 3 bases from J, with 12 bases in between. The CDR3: CSASRRTGYEQYF. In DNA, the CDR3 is TGCAGTGCTAGTCGTCGGACTGGCTACGAGCAGTACTTC.

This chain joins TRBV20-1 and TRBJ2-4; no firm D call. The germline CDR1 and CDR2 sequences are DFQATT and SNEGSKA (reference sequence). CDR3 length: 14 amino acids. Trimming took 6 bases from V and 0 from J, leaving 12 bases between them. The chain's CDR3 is CSAPGSLAKNIQYF. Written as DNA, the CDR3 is TGCAGTGCCCCCGGATCTTTAGCCAAAAACATTCAGTACTTC.

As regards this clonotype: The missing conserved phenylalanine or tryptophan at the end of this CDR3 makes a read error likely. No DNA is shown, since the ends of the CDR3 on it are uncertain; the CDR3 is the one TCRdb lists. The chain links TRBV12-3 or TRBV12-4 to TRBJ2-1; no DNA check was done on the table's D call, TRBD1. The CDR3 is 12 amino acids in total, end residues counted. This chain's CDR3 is CASSSRTAAFLL.

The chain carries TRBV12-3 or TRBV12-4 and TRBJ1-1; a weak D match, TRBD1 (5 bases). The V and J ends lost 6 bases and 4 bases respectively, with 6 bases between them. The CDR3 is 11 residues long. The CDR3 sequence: CASRGTTEAFF. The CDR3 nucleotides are TGTGCCAGCAGGGGGACCACTGAAGCTTTCTTT.

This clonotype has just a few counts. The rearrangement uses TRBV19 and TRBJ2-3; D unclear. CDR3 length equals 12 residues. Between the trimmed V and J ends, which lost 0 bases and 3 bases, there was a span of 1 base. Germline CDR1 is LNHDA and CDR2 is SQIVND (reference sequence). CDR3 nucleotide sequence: TGTGCCAGTAGTATAGAGACAGATACGCAGTATTTT. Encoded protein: CASSIETDTQYF. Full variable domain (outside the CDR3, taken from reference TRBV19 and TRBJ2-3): DGGITQSPKYLFRKEGQNVTLSCEQNLNHDAMYWYRQDPGQGLRLIYYSQIVNDFQKGDIAEGYSVSREKKESFPLTVTSAQKNPTAFYLCASSIETDTQYFGPGTRLTVL.

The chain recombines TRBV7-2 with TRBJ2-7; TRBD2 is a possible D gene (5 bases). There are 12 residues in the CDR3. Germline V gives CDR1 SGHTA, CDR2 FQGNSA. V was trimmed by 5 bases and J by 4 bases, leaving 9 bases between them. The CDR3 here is CASSPDWYEQYF. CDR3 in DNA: TGTGCCAGCAGCCCGGACTGGTACGAGCAGTACTTC. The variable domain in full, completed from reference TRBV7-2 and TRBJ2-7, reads GAGVSQSPSNKVTEKGKDVELRCDPISGHTALYWYRQSLGQGLEFLIYFQGNSAPDKSGLPSDRFSAERTGGSVSTLTIQRTQQEDSAVYLCASSPDWYEQYFGPGTRLTVT.